This TCR beta chain stems from a study of PD-1 blockade in classical Hodgkin lymphoma. Study results and limitations: Baseline TCR diversity was reportedly lower in newly diagnosed patients than healthy donors. Reasons behind the repertoire differences stay unclear, perhaps disease activity or earlier therapy.

There are 15 residues in the CDR3. Trimming at V came to 7 bases and at J to 5 bases, leaving 11 bases not matched to a gene. Germline loops: CDR1 SGHVS, CDR2 FQNEAQ. Time point indicated: newly diagnosed, previously untreated cHL patient sample. The CD8+ T cells came from thawed PBMCs through magnetic negative selection. Untreated, newly diagnosed classical Hodgkin lymphoma PBMCs were used for comparison. Concerning this clone: The antigen is not known.

Clones were sequenced by immunoSEQ multiplex PCR, and TCRdb holds only the in-frame ones, with some missing. The table lists 8,500 to 10,000 clones, approximately 92% of them singletons. The chain recombines TRBV7-8 with TRBJ2-1, with 7 bases matching TRBD2. The sample consisted of CD8+ T cells from blood. The clonotype originates from a human donor with classical Hodgkin lymphoma. The chain's CDR3 is CASTSVPGGDNEQFF. DNA of the CDR3: TGTGCCAGCACTTCAGTACCGGGGGGAGACAATGAGCAGTTCTTC.